These 23 T cell receptor beta chains were all obtained from the same sample, sequenced in a study of read filtering for tumor transcriptome and immune sequencing. From 400 to 450 ng of RNA, a library with molecular barcoded alpha/delta and beta/gamma adaptors was made. MiXCR, applied by TCRdb to the reads, yields one record per CDR3 protein. The sample has under 150,000 distinct CDR3 sequences; 13% are singletons. Sample: a population of CD138-negative cells sorted from bone marrow. The receptors derive from a donor at least 40 years old with multiple myeloma.

This clonotype was counted ten times or more. The chain's CDR3 is CASSDGQFLSYEQYF. The DNA for the CDR3 is TGTGCCAGCAGCGACGGACAGTTCCTATCCTACGAGCAGTACTTC. The chain couples TRBV5-6 to TRBJ2-7; D might be TRBD1 (6 bases). The germline V gene has CDR1 SGHDT and CDR2 YYEEEE. The CDR3 runs to 15 residues. V was shortened by 4 bases and J by 1 base, with 15 bases between the two germline ends. Combining the CDR3 with reference TRBV5-6 and TRBJ2-7 gives the whole variable domain DAGVTQSPTHLIKTRGQQVTLRCSPKSGHDTVSWYQQALGQGPQFIFQYYEEEERQRGNFPDRFSGHQFPNYSSELNVNALLLGDSALYLCASSDGQFLSYEQYFGPGTRLTVT.

Concerning this clonotype: As the CDR3 is not closed by the conserved phenylalanine or tryptophan, this likely results from a read error. The CDR3 DNA reads TGTGCCTGGACGCGGGCGTCGAGCTCCTACAATGGGCAGTTCCTC. It is translated as CAWTRASSSYNGQFL. The genes are TRBV30 and TRBJ2-1; maybe TRBD2 (5 bases). This CDR3 has 15 residues. The germline V gene encodes CDR1 GTSNPN and CDR2 SVGIG (reference sequence).

This clonotype has a handful of counts. This chain uses TRBV5-6 with TRBJ2-2, with 9 positions matching TRBD2. CDR1 is SGHDT, CDR2 YYEEEE, per germline. The V and J ends lost 0 bases and 5 bases, in that order; junction bases with no gene match: 5. The CDR3 is made up of 16 amino acids. The chain's CDR3 is CASSLALAGMTGELFF. The CDR3 DNA reads TGTGCCAGCAGCTTGGCCCTAGCGGGGATGACCGGGGAGCTGTTTTTT.

This clonotype was observed at least ten times. The chain uses TRBV2 and TRBJ2-2; 9 positions match TRBD2. Germline V lookup: CDR1 SNHLY, CDR2 FYNNEI. The CDR3 loop spans 17 amino acids. Trimming removed 3 bases from V and 5 bases from J; junction bases left unmatched: 10. CDR3 nucleotide sequence: TGTGCCAGCAGTGAGATGGTAGCGGGAGTGTATACCGGGGAGCTGTTTTTT. Translation gives CASSEMVAGVYTGELFF.

This clonotype was observed at least ten times. This chain links TRBV30 with TRBJ2-5, with 8 bases fitting TRBD2. The germline V gene has CDR1 GTSNPN and CDR2 SVGIG (reference sequence). The CDR3 totals 14 residues. V was clipped by 3 bases and J by 3 bases; unmatched bases: 6. CDR3 sequence reads: CAWRYAAGEETQYF. The CDR3 DNA is TGTGCCTGGAGGTACGCAGCGGGAGAAGAGACCCAGTACTTC.

In this sample, this clonotype turned up many times. The genes are TRBV20-1 and TRBJ2-1, with 13 bases that match TRBD2. Losses at the gene ends were 5 bases for V and 8 bases for J; bases not matched to a gene: 6. CDR1 and CDR2 from the germline V gene are DFQATT and SNEGSKA (reference sequence). CDR3 length: 14 amino acids. CDR3 bases: TGCAGTGCTCCTGGACTAGCGGGAGTCTATGAGCAGTTCTTC. Its translation is CSAPGLAGVYEQFF.

This clonotype has ten or more counts. The chain couples TRBV20-1 to TRBJ2-1, with D possibly being TRBD1 or TRBD2 (5 bases each). This CDR3 is built from 14 residues. Trimming pared 1 base from V and 6 bases from J, leaving 13 bases between. Germline V CDR1 and CDR2: DFQATT, SNEGSKA (reference sequence). This chain's CDR3 is CSARVGGRGNEQFF. In DNA, the CDR3 is TGCAGTGCTAGAGTTGGGGGACGGGGCAATGAGCAGTTCTTC.

Turning to this clonotype: A read error may produce the germline difference seen at one junction end. The chain couples TRBV11-2 to TRBJ2-2, with 7 bases aligning to TRBD2. The CDR3 consists of 17 residues. The germline gives CDR1 SGHAT, CDR2 FQNNGV. This CDR3 reads CASSFLAEAAKTGELFF. In DNA form, the CDR3 reads TGTGCCAGCAGCTTCCTAGCGGAGGCCGCGAAAACCGGGGAGCTGTTTTTT. Based on the CDR3 plus reference TRBV11-2 and TRBJ2-2, the full variable domain is EAGVAQSPRYKIIEKRQSVAFWCNPISGHATLYWYQQILGQGPKLLIQFQNNGVVDDSQLPKDRFSAERLKGVDSTLKIQPAKLEDSAVYLCASSFLAEAAKTGELFFGEGSRLTVL.

Concerning this clonotype itself: A much larger clone lies a single base off, so this may be a read error. The chain combines TRBV20-1 with TRBJ2-7; tentatively, D is TRBD1 or TRBD2 (5 bases each). This CDR3 is 12 amino acids long. Germline V gene sequence: CDR1 DFQATT, CDR2 SNEGSKA (reference sequence). The CDR3 is CGAREGEFEQYF. The CDR3 coding sequence is TGCGGTGCTAGAGAAGGGGAGTTCGAGCAGTACTTC.

This clonotype occurred many times. The chain combines TRBV20-1 with TRBJ2-5, with D possibly being TRBD2 (6 bases). The V and J ends lost 4 bases and 2 bases respectively, with 17 bases between them. This CDR3 comprises 15 residues. Per germline, CDR1 DFQATT and CDR2 SNEGSKA (reference sequence). For the CDR3, the DNA is TGCAGTGCTACCACCTCCGGGGGAGCGCAAGAGACCCAGTACTTC. This encodes CSATTSGGAQETQYF.

This clonotype occurred many times. This chain links TRBV11-3 with TRBJ2-7; weak D call: TRBD1 (7 bases). The CDR3 consists of 14 residues. Germline V gene lookup returns CDR1 SGHNT and CDR2 YENEEA. V was pared by 2 bases and J by 3 bases, with 11 bases between. The CDR3 bases are TGTGCCAGCAGCTTATCAGGGGGGAACTACGAGCAGTACTTC. This sequence encodes CASSLSGGNYEQYF.

This clonotype has a count of ten or more. Germline is not matched at one junction end, which may reflect a read error. This rearrangement joins TRBV7-9 to TRBJ2-3, with TRBD2 matching over 11 bases. Germline CDR1 is SEHNR and CDR2 is FQNEAQ (reference sequence). The CDR3 spans 15 residues. The CDR3 sequence: CASSLAGGSTDTQYF. Here the CDR3 DNA reads TGTGCCAGCAGCCTAGCGGGAGGAAGCACAGATACGCAGTATTTT.

This clonotype has just a few counts. The J gene is TRBJ2-1, the V gene TRBV6-2 or TRBV6-3; 7 nucleotides agree with TRBD2. The V gene's germline CDR1 is MNHEY and CDR2 SVGEGT. J lost 7 bases, V lost 10 bases, and 28 bases had no gene match. The length of the CDR3 is 19 residues. DNA of the CDR3: TGTGCCACCCATCGCAGCCCTTCCCGGGCCCGGGAGGTGAGGAATGAGCAGTTCTTC. Translating it yields CATHRSPSRAREVRNEQFF.

There are many counts of this clonotype. This chain uses TRBV6-6 with TRBJ2-1; 10 nucleotides match TRBD2. Germline V gene sequence: CDR1 MNHNY, CDR2 SVGAGI (reference sequence). CDR3 length: 15 amino acids. J was trimmed by 7 bases and V by 5 bases; bases with no gene match: 8. The CDR3 DNA is TGTGCCAGCAGTACCGCTAGCGGGAGTGGGAATGAGCAGTTCTTC. Residues: CASSTASGSGNEQFF.

This clonotype has a count of ten or more. The chain joins TRBV10-3 to TRBJ2-5, with TRBD2 as a possible D gene (5 bases). Germline CDR1 ENHRY, CDR2 SYGVKD. V lost 4 bases and J 5 bases, leaving 14 bases between the germline ends. The CDR3 spans 14 residues. Written as DNA, the CDR3 is TGTGCCATCAGTGGTTTGAGAGGGTTCGAGACCCAGTACTTC. This gives the protein CAISGLRGFETQYF.

This clonotype occurred a few times. A read error may explain this, as a much larger clone is one base away. The rearrangement joins TRBV29-1 to TRBJ2-7; TRBD1 or TRBD2 may be the D gene (6 bases each). This CDR3 has 14 residues. V was pared by 7 bases and J by 2 bases, with 18 bases between. Germline lookup yields CDR1 SQVTM and CDR2 ANQGSEA. Written as DNA, the CDR3 is TGCAGCGCTGGAGTGGGGGGCGAGGCCTACGAGCAGTACTTC. It encodes CSAGVGGEAYEQYF.

This clonotype was recorded many times. The V and J genes are TRBV12-5 and TRBJ2-3; TRBD2 matches 13 bases. CDR1 is LGHNT and CDR2 is FRNRAP in the germline V gene. This CDR3 is built from 15 residues. V gave up 1 base and J gave up 5 bases; unmatched junction bases: 0. The CDR3 bases are TGTGCTAGTGGTTTGGGGACTAGCGGGAGAGATACGCAGTATTTT. Protein product: CASGLGTSGRDTQYF.

As concerns this clonotype: A much bigger clone sits one base away, suggesting this may be a read error. CDR3 bases: TGTGCCACCAGCAAAGACAGGGAGCAGGCCTACAATGAGCAGTTCTTC. This translates into CATSKDREQAYNEQFF. The chain has TRBV15 and TRBJ2-1; TRBD1 agrees at 7 bases. The CDR3 length is 16 residues. CDR1 and CDR2 from the germline V gene are LNHNV and YYDKDF (reference sequence). V trimming: 4 bases; J trimming: 2 bases; junction bases outside the gene matches: 8.

A few counts support this clonotype. A much larger clone is a single base away; this may be a read error. The chain joins TRBV7-9 to TRBJ1-1; 7 bases align to TRBD1. Germline V lookup: CDR1 SEHNR, CDR2 FQNEAQ (reference sequence). CDR3 length equals 14 residues. CDR3 in DNA: TGTGCCAGCAGCTCAGACAGGGCGGGCACTGGAGCTTTCTTT. Its translation: CASSSDRAGTGAFF.

At least ten counts were recorded for this clonotype. DNA for the CDR3: TGCAGTGCTAGAGATTCTAGCGGGACGTCCTACGAGCAGTACTTC. As protein: CSARDSSGTSYEQYF. V usage is TRBV20-1 and J usage is TRBJ2-7; 9 bases fit TRBD2. This CDR3 is built from 15 residues. CDR1 and CDR2 (germline): DFQATT, SNEGSKA (reference sequence). The trim removed 0 bases at V and 1 base at J, leaving 4 bases unmatched.

In this sample, this clonotype turned up many times. The V gene is TRBV7-2, the J gene TRBJ2-7, with D possibly being TRBD2 (6 bases). Germline CDR1 SGHTA, CDR2 FQGNSA. With 5 bases removed from V and 11 bases from J, the gap between germline ends came to 22 bases. CDR3 length: 14 residues. Here the CDR3 DNA reads TGTGCCAGCAGCCGTGGGGGTAGCCGGAGGGGCGAGTACTTC. Its protein product is CASSRGGSRRGEYF.

About this clonotype itself: This clone may be a read error of a much larger clone one base away. The chain joins TRBV2 to TRBJ2-1, with D maybe TRBD2 (5 bases). There are 13 residues in the CDR3. Per germline, CDR1 SNHLY and CDR2 FYNNEI. CDR3 coding DNA: TGTGCCAGCAAGCGGAGCTCCTACAATGGGCAGTTCTTC. Translating it yields CASKRSSYNGQFF.

This clonotype was recorded many times. The chain employs TRBV12-3 or TRBV12-4 and TRBJ2-3; D ambiguous. With 5 bases removed from V and 1 base from J, the gap between germline ends came to 19 bases. CDR3 length: 17 residues. The CDR3 reads CASSLTPWIVGTDTQYF. CDR3 bases: TGTGCCAGCAGTCTGACCCCCTGGATAGTTGGCACAGATACGCAGTATTTT.